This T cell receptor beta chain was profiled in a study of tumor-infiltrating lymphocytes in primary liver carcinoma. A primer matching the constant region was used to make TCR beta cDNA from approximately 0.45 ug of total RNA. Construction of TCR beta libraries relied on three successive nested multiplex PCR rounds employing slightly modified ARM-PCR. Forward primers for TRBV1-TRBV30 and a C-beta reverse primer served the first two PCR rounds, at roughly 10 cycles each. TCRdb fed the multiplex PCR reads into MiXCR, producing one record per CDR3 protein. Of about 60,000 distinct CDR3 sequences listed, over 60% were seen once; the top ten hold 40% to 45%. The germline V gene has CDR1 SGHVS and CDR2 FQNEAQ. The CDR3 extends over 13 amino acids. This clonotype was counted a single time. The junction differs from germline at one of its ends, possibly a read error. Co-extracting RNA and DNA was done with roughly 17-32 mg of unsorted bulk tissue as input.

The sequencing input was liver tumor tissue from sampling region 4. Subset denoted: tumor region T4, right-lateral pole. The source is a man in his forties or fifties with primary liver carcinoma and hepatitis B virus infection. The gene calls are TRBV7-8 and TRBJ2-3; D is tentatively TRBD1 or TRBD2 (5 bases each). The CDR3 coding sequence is TGTACCAGCTGGGGGATTGACGAGGATACGCAGTATTTT. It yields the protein CTSWGIDEDTQYF.